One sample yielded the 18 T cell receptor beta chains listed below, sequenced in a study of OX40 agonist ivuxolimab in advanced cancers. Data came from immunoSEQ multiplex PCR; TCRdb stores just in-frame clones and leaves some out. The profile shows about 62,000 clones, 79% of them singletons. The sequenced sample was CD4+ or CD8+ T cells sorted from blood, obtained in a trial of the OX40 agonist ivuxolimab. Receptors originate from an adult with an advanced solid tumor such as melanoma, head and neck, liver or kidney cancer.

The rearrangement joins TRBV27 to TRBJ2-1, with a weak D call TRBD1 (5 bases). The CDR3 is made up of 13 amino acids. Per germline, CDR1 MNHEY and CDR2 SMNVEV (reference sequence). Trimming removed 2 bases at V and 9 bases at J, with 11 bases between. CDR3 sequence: CASSLTPQGEQFF. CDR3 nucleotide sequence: TGTGCCAGCAGTTTAACCCCCCAGGGTGAGCAGTTCTTC.

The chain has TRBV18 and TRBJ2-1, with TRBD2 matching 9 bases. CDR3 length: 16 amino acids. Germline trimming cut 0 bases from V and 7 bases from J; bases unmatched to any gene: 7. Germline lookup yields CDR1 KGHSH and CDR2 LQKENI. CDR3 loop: CASSPPGGGDRNEQFF. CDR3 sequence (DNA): TGTGCCAGCTCACCACCTGGCGGGGGGGATCGTAATGAGCAGTTCTTC.

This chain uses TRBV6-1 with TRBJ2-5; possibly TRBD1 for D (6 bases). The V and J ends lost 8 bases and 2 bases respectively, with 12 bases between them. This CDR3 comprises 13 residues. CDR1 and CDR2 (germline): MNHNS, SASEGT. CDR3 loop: CASHNDRQETQYF. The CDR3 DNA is TGTGCCAGCCACAACGACAGGCAAGAGACCCAGTACTTC.

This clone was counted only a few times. The CDR3 DNA follows: TGTGCCAGCACTTCTGTGACAGGGCAAGAGACCCAGTACTTC. Amino acids: CASTSVTGQETQYF. The chain uses TRBV7-9 and TRBJ2-5; 7 bases line up with TRBD1. This CDR3 region has 14 residues. The V and J ends lost 7 bases and 2 bases, in that order; junction bases with no gene match: 7. Per the germline V gene, CDR1 is SEHNR and CDR2 is FQNEAQ (reference sequence). The full variable domain, in which reference TRBV7-9 and TRBJ2-5 provide the parts outside the CDR3, is DTGVSQNPRHKITKRGQNVTFRCDPISEHNRLYWYRQTLGQGPEFLTYFQNEAQLEKSRLLSDRFSAERPKGSFSTLEIQRTEQGDSAMYLCASTSVTGQETQYFGPGTRLLVL.

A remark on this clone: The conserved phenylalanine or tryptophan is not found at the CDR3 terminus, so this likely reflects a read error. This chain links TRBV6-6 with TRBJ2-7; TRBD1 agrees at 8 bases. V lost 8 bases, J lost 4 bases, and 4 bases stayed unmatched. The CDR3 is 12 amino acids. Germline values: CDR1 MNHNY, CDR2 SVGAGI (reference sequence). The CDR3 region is CASQGARYEQYL. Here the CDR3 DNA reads TGTGCCAGCCAGGGGGCGCGATACGAGCAGTACCTC.

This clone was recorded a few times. The CDR3 DNA sequence: TGCAGCGTTATGGACAGTAGCTCCTACGAGCAGTACTTC. Translation gives CSVMDSSSYEQYF. The V gene is TRBV29-1, the J gene TRBJ2-7; the D gene is possibly TRBD1 (6 bases). The CDR3 is 13 residues long. The V gene lost 5 bases and the J gene lost 0 bases, with 11 bases spanning the gap. Germline V gene sequence: CDR1 SQVTM, CDR2 ANQGSEA.

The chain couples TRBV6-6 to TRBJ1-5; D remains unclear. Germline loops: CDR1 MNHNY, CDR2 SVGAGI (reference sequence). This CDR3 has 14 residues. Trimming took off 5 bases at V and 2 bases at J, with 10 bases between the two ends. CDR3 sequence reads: CASSSSGGNQPQHF. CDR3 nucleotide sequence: TGTGCCAGCAGTAGCTCGGGTGGCAATCAGCCCCAGCATTTT.

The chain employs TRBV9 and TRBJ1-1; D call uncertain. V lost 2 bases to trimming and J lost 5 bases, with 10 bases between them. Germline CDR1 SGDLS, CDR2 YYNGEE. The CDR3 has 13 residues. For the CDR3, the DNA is TGTGCCAGCAGCGTTGGGGATGGAACTGAAGCTTTCTTT. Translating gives CASSVGDGTEAFF.

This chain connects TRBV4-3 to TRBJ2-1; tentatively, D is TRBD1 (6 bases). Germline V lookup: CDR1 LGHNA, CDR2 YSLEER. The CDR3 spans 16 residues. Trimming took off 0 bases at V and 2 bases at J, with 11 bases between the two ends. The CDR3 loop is CASSQDEWTAYNEQFF. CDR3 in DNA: TGCGCCAGCAGCCAAGATGAGTGGACAGCCTACAATGAGCAGTTCTTC.

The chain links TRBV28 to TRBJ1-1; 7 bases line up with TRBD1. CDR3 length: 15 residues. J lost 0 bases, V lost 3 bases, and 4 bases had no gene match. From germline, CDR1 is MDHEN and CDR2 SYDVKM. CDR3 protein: CASSLVGQMNTEAFF. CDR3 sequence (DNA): TGTGCCAGCAGTTTGGTGGGACAGATGAACACTGAAGCTTTCTTT.

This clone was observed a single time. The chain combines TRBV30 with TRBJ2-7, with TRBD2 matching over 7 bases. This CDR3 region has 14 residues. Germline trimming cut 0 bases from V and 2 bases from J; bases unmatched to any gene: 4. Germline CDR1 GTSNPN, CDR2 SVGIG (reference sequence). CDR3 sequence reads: CAWSVKAGTYEQYF. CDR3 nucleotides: TGTGCCTGGAGTGTGAAAGCGGGGACCTACGAGCAGTACTTC.

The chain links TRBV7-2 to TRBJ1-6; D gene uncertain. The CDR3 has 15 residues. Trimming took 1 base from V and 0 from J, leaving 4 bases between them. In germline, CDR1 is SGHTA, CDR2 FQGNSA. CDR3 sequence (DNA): TGTGCCAGCAGCTTAGGGAGCTCCTATAATTCACCCCTCCACTTT. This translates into CASSLGSSYNSPLHF.

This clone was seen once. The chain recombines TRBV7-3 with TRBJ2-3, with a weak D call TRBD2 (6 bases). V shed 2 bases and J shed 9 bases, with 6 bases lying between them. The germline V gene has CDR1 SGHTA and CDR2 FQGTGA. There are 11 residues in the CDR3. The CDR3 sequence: CASSLAGTQYF. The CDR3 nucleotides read TGTGCCAGCAGCTTAGCGGGGACGCAGTATTTT.

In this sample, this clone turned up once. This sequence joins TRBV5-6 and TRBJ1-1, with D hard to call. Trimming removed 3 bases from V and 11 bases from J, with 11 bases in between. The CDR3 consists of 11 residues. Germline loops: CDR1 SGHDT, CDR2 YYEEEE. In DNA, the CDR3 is TGTGCCAGCAGCTATCTTGGTACCGCTTTCTTT. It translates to CASSYLGTAFF.

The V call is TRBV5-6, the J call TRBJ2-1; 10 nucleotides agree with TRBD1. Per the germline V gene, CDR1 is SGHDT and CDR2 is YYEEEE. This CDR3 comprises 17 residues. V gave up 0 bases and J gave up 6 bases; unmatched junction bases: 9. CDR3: CASSLVTGGYYPNEQFF. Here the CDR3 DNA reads TGTGCCAGCAGCTTGGTGACAGGGGGCTACTATCCCAATGAGCAGTTCTTC. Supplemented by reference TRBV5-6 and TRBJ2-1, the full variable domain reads DAGVTQSPTHLIKTRGQQVTLRCSPKSGHDTVSWYQQALGQGPQFIFQYYEEEERQRGNFPDRFSGHQFPNYSSELNVNALLLGDSALYLCASSLVTGGYYPNEQFFGPGTRLTVL.

This CDR3 is CASSGTGFANTGELFF. CDR3 coding DNA: TGTGCCAGCAGCGGCACAGGGTTTGCGAACACCGGGGAGCTGTTTTTT. The chain couples TRBV9 to TRBJ2-2; D perhaps matches TRBD1 (6 bases). V lost 3 bases and J 0 bases, leaving 12 bases between the germline ends. CDR1 and CDR2 from the germline V gene are SGDLS and YYNGEE. The CDR3 loop spans 16 amino acids.

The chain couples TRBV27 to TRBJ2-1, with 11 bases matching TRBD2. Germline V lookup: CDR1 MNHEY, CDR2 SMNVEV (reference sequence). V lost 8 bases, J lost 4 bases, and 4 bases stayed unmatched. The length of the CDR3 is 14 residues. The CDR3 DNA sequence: TGTGCCAGCGGCTTAGCGGGAGGGTACAATGAGCAGTTCTTC. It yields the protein CASGLAGGYNEQFF.

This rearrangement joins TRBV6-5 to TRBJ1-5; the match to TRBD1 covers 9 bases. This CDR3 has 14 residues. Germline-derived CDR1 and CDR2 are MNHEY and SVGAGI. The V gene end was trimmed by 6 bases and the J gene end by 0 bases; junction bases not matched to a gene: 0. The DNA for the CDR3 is TGTGCCAGCAGGGGACAGGGTAGCAATCAGCCCCAGCATTTT. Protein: CASRGQGSNQPQHF.